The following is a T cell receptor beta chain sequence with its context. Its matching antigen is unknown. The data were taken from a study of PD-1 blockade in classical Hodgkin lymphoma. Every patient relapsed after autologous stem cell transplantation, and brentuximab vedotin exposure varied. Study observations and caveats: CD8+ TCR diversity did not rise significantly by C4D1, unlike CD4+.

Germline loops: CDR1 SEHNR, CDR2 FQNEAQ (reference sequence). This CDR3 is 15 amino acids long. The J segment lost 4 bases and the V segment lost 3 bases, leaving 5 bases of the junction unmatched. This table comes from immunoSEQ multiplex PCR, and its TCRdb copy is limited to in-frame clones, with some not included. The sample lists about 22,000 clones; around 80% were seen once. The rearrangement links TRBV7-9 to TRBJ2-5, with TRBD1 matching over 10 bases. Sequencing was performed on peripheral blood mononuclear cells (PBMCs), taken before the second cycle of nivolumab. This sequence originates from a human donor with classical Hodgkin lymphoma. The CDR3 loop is CASSFSRTGGETQYF. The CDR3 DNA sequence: TGTGCCAGCAGCTTCTCCCGGACAGGGGGAGAGACCCAGTACTTC.